The clone carrying this T cell receptor beta chain was observed a few times. The antigen is unknown. The germline CDR1 and CDR2 sequences are SGDLS and YYNGEE. This CDR3 is 12 amino acids long. V lost 4 bases to trimming and J lost 5 bases, with 9 bases between them. This entry is derived from a study of shared clonotypes between healthy human individuals. Study-level points and caveats: A handful of donors shared 4.5% to 6.5% of their naive CD4 clonotypes. Estimated richness was generally greater in naive than memory subsets.

Genomic DNA of every subset was divided equally among multiple immunoSEQ plates. Authors' analysis steps: Filtering differed because ImmunoSEQ produced junction-only sequences that carried no quality scores. Here immunoSEQ multiplex PCR was the method, and the copy in TCRdb shows in-frame clones only, minus some. The V and J calls and clone size are taken from that table; D and trimming were inferred from the DNA. The sample consists of some 680,000 clones, about three quarters of them appearing once. This sequence was found in a woman aged 25 to 39 in good health. Sequencing input: memory CD4+ T cells sorted from blood. Subset of the sample: CD45RA-negative fraction. This chain connects TRBV9 to TRBJ1-1; possibly TRBD1 for D (5 bases). CDR3 bases: TGTGCCAGCAGCCCTCGGGGGACTGAAGCTTTCTTT. As protein: CASSPRGTEAFF.